This TCR beta chain was retrieved from a study of beta chain features in type 1 diabetes. Whole-study results and caveats: Type 1 diabetes patients had moderately but significantly shorter TCRB CDR3s in all four CD4+ subsets.

Investigators reverse transcribed all isolated RNA, so they sequenced expressed TCRB transcripts. Sequenced by immunoSEQ multiplex PCR; TCRdb stores in-frame clones only, minus some. In the table there are approximately 50,000 clones, 55% to 80% of which are singletons. Every donor provided one heparinised blood draw, which averaged approximately 120 mL. CDR1 MNHEY and CDR2 SVGAGI come from the germline V gene. The CDR3 consists of 14 residues. Unmatched junction bases numbered 5, after V lost 2 bases and J lost 5 bases. Details on this clone: The antigen remains unidentified.

The chain joins TRBV6-5 to TRBJ1-2; 7 bases are shared with TRBD1. The sequence was obtained from a woman between 25 and 40 years old with type 1 diabetes. The sequenced sample consisted of stem cell memory CD4+ T cells from blood. CDR3 sequence: CASSYQPTGYGYTF. DNA of the CDR3: TGTGCCAGCAGTTACCAACCGACAGGGTATGGCTACACCTTC.